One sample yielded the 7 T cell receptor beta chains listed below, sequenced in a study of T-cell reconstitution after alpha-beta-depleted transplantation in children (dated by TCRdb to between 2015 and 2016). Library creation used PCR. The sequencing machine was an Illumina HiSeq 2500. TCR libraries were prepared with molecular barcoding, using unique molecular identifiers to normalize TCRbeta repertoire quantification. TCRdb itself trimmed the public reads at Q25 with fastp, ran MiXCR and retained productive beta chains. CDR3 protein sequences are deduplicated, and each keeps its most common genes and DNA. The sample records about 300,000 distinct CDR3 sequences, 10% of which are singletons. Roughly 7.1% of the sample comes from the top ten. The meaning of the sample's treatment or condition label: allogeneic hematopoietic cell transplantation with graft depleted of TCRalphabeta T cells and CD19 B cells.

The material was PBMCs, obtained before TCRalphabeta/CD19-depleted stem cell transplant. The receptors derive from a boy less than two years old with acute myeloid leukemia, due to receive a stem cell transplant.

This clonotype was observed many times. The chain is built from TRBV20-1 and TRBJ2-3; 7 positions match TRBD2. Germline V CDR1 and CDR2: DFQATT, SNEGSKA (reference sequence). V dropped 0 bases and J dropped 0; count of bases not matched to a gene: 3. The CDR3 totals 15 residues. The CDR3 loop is CSARDRGESTDTQYF. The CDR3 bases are TGCAGTGCTAGAGATCGGGGGGAAAGCACAGATACGCAGTATTTT.

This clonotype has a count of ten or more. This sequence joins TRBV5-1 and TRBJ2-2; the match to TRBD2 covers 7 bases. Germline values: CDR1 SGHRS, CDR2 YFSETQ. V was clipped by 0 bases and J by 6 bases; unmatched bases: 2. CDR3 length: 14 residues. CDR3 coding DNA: TGCGCCAGCAGCTTGGGACTAGCCCCCGGGGAGCTGTTTTTT. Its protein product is CASSLGLAPGELFF.

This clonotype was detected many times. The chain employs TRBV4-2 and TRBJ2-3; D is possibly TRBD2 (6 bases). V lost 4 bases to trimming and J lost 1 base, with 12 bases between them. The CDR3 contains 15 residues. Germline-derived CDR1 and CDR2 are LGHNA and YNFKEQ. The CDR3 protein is CASSRREDGTDTQYF. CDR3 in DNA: TGTGCCAGCAGCCGGAGGGAGGACGGCACAGATACGCAGTATTTT.

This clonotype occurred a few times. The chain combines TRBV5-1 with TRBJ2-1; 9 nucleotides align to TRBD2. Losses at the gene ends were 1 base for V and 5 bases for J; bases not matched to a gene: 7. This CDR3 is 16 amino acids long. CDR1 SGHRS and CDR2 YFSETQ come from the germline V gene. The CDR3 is CASSLSYSGSHNEQFF. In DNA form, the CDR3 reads TGCGCCAGCAGCTTGTCTTATAGCGGGAGCCACAATGAGCAGTTCTTC.

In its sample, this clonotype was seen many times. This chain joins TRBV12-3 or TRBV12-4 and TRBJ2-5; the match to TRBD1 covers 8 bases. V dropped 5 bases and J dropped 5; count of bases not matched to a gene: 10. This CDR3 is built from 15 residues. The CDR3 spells CASSPGTGRSETQYF. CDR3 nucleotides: TGTGCCAGCAGTCCCGGGACAGGTAGATCGGAGACCCAGTACTTC.

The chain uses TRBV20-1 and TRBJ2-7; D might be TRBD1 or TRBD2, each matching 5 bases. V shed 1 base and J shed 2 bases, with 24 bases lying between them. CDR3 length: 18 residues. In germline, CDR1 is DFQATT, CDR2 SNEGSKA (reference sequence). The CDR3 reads CSARVFLQWGIRTYEQYF. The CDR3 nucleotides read TGCAGTGCTAGAGTTTTTCTCCAATGGGGGATTAGGACCTACGAGCAGTACTTC.

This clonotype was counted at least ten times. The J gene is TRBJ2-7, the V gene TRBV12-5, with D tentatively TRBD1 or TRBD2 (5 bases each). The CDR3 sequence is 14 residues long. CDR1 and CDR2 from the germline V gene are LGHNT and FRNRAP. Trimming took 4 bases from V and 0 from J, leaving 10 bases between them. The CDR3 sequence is CASGSQGVSYEQYF. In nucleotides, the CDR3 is TGTGCTAGTGGTTCCCAGGGAGTCTCCTACGAGCAGTACTTC.